These 18 T cell receptor beta chains came from one sample sequenced in a study of OX40 agonist ivuxolimab in advanced cancers. Profiling relied on immunoSEQ multiplex PCR, and the TCRdb table lists in-frame clones only, not all of them. The table has 36,000 or so clones, 60% to 80% seen once; the top ten hold about a fifth. The source was CD4+ or CD8+ T cells sorted from blood, collected in a trial of the OX40 agonist ivuxolimab. The receptors were gathered from an adult with an advanced solid tumor such as melanoma, head and neck, liver or kidney cancer.

The chain has TRBV7-3 and TRBJ2-1; 9 nucleotides align to TRBD2. The germline V gene encodes CDR1 SGHTA and CDR2 FQGTGA. Trimming at V came to 5 bases and at J to 4 bases, leaving 9 bases not matched to a gene. The CDR3 is made up of 16 amino acids. CDR3 sequence reads: CASSPIGLALYNEQFF. CDR3 DNA: TGTGCCAGCAGCCCGATAGGACTAGCGCTGTACAATGAGCAGTTCTTC.

This chain links TRBV27 with TRBJ2-1; 10 nucleotides agree with TRBD1. Germline trimming cut 2 bases from V and 5 bases from J; bases unmatched to any gene: 3. The CDR3 length is 15 residues. Looked up from germline, CDR1 is MNHEY and CDR2 is SMNVEV (reference sequence). For the CDR3, the DNA is TGTGCCAGCAGTTTAGCCGGGACAGGGGACAATGAGCAGTTCTTC. Amino acid sequence: CASSLAGTGDNEQFF.

The gene calls are TRBV5-1 and TRBJ2-7, with TRBD1 identical over 9 bases. CDR1 and CDR2 (germline): SGHRS, YFSETQ. This CDR3 contains 16 residues. Losses at the gene ends were 1 base for V and 5 bases for J; bases not matched to a gene: 10. In DNA, the CDR3 is TGCGCCAGCAGCTTGTCGCCCGGGACAGGGTTCCACGAGCAGTACTTC. Translation gives CASSLSPGTGFHEQYF. Drawing the rest from reference TRBV5-1 and TRBJ2-7, the complete variable domain is KAGVTQTPRYLIKTRGQQVTLSCSPISGHRSVSWYQQTPGQGLQFLFEYFSETQRNKGNFPGRFSGRQFSNSRSEMNVSTLELGDSALYLCASSLSPGTGFHEQYFGPGTRLTVT.

V usage is TRBV6-1 and J usage is TRBJ2-7; 10 bases align to TRBD1. Germline-derived CDR1 and CDR2 are MNHNS and SASEGT. The length of the CDR3 is 14 residues. The J segment lost 6 bases and the V segment lost 6 bases, leaving 8 bases of the junction unmatched. In nucleotides, the CDR3 is TGTGCCAGCAGCTCGACAGGGGGCTATAGCGAGCAGTACTTC. It is translated as CASSSTGGYSEQYF.

The rearrangement joins TRBV11-2 to TRBJ2-5; 7 bases match TRBD1. The J call may be faulty, since TRBJ2-7 better matches the DNA end. Germline lookup yields CDR1 SGHAT and CDR2 FQNNGV. CDR3 length: 15 residues. This chain's CDR3 is CASSPITGVPYEQYF. CDR3 DNA sequence: TGTGCCAGCAGCCCCATAACAGGGGTCCCCTACGAGCAGTACTTC.

This clone was observed a few times. One junction end disagrees with the germline gene, perhaps due to a read error. V is TRBV15 and J is TRBJ1-1; possible D gene TRBD1, 5 bases. The CDR3 is 14 amino acids. Germline-derived CDR1 and CDR2 are LNHNV and YYDKDF (reference sequence). The CDR3 nucleotides are TGTGCCACCAGCGGAGAGACTGAGGGGACTGAAGCTTTCTTT. Its protein product is CATSGETEGTEAFF.

The J gene is TRBJ2-7, the V gene TRBV28; 14 nucleotides line up with TRBD2. The germline V gene has CDR1 MDHEN and CDR2 SYDVKM. V dropped 6 bases and J dropped 5; count of bases not matched to a gene: 3. The CDR3 is 14 amino acids. This CDR3 reads CASSRGLAGDEQYF. The CDR3 region has the DNA TGTGCCAGCAGCCGGGGACTAGCGGGGGACGAGCAGTACTTC.

V is TRBV10-2 and J is TRBJ1-6; D not certain. Trimming left V 4 bases short and J 10 bases short, with 17 bases between. CDR3 length equals 15 residues. Germline assignment: CDR1 WSHSY and CDR2 SAAADI. The CDR3 reads CASSVAPREKSPLHF. CDR3 bases: TGCGCCAGCAGTGTCGCCCCTAGGGAGAAGTCACCCCTCCACTTT.

A few counts support this clone. This chain links TRBV9 with TRBJ2-7, with TRBD1 matching 8 bases. The CDR3 sequence is 15 residues long. Germline CDR1 SGDLS, CDR2 YYNGEE. The junction had 11 bases not matched to a gene; V was cut back by 4 bases and J by 5 bases. In DNA form, the CDR3 reads TGTGCCAGCAGCCTCGCGGCCTCAGGGGGCCACGAGCAGTACTTC. Amino acid sequence: CASSLAASGGHEQYF. Drawing the rest from reference TRBV9 and TRBJ2-7, the complete variable domain is DSGVTQTPKHLITATGQRVTLRCSPRSGDLSVYWYQQSLDQGLQFLIQYYNGEERAKGNILERFSAQQFPDLHSELNLSSLELGDSALYFCASSLAASGGHEQYFGPGTRLTVT.

The V gene is TRBV28, the J gene TRBJ1-1; perhaps TRBD1 as D (5 bases). Germline assignment: CDR1 MDHEN and CDR2 SYDVKM. V was trimmed by 5 bases and J by 6 bases, leaving 13 bases between them. The CDR3 is 13 amino acids. Written as DNA, the CDR3 is TGTGCCAGCAGTCCCGACTTGGGGGCTGAAGCTTTCTTT. It is translated as CASSPDLGAEAFF.

The chain employs TRBV29-1 and TRBJ2-1; 12 bases agree with TRBD2. CDR1 and CDR2 (germline): SQVTM, ANQGSEA. The ends lost 3 bases at V and 0 bases at J; junction bases unmatched: 3. The CDR3 sequence is 16 residues long. This chain's CDR3 is CSVDGTSGPSYNEQFF. The DNA of the CDR3 is TGCAGCGTTGATGGGACTAGCGGGCCCTCCTACAATGAGCAGTTCTTC.

V usage is TRBV5-5 and J usage is TRBJ2-1; no reliable D call. The CDR3 loop spans 11 amino acids. Germline assignment: CDR1 SGHKS and CDR2 YYEKEE (reference sequence). Between the trimmed V and J ends, which lost 2 bases and 11 bases, there was a span of 8 bases. The CDR3 here is CASSFGLQQFF. In DNA, the CDR3 is TGTGCCAGCAGCTTCGGGCTCCAGCAGTTCTTC.

V and J are TRBV11-2 and TRBJ2-1; D is unclear. V was cut by 1 base and J by 16 bases, with 11 bases left in between. Germline CDR1 is SGHAT and CDR2 is FQNNGV. The CDR3 extends over 11 amino acids. CDR3 sequence: CASSLGALPFF. The DNA of the CDR3 is TGTGCCAGCAGCTTAGGCGCCCTCCCCTTCTTC.

The chain combines TRBV28 with TRBJ1-1, with 8 bases that match TRBD1. The CDR3 sequence is 17 residues long. With 5 bases clipped from V and 4 bases from J, the junction kept 15 bases outside the gene matches. Germline V gives CDR1 MDHEN, CDR2 SYDVKM. In DNA form, the CDR3 reads TGTGCCAGCAGTGTACGTTGGGTCAGGGGGCTTGGCACTGAAGCTTTCTTT. It encodes CASSVRWVRGLGTEAFF.

This chain's CDR3 is CASSIGGGFVDSNQPQHF. CDR3 DNA sequence: TGTGCCAGTAGTATCGGGGGGGGCTTCGTGGATAGCAATCAGCCCCAGCATTTT. The rearrangement uses TRBV19 and TRBJ1-5, with a weak D call TRBD1 (6 bases). The CDR3 consists of 18 residues. Trimming took 3 bases from V and 0 from J, leaving 18 bases between them. Germline CDR1 LNHDA, CDR2 SQIVND (reference sequence). Variable domain in full (rest from reference TRBV19 and TRBJ1-5): DGGITQSPKYLFRKEGQNVTLSCEQNLNHDAMYWYRQDPGQGLRLIYYSQIVNDFQKGDIAEGYSVSREKKESFPLTVTSAQKNPTAFYLCASSIGGGFVDSNQPQHFGDGTRLSIL.

This clone was detected only once. The chain links TRBV7-3 to TRBJ2-2; 10 nucleotides line up with TRBD1. J was trimmed by 4 bases and V by 1 base; bases with no gene match: 12. The CDR3 is made up of 19 amino acids. Germline V CDR1 and CDR2: SGHTA, FQGTGA. CDR3 DNA sequence: TGTGCCAGCAGCTTAATCCCGGGGACAGGGGCCGGTCCCACCGGGGAGCTGTTTTTT. It yields the protein CASSLIPGTGAGPTGELFF.

The chain recombines TRBV9 with TRBJ2-2, with D perhaps matching TRBD1 (5 bases). Germline loops: CDR1 SGDLS, CDR2 YYNGEE. The ends were cut back, 3 bases at V and 12 bases at J, with 6 bases in the middle. The length of the CDR3 is 10 residues. CDR3 sequence (DNA): TGTGCCAGCAGCGGGACACAGCTGTTTTTT. It translates to CASSGTQLFF.

The J gene is TRBJ2-2, the V gene TRBV4-2; TRBD2 aligns across 7 bases. Germline V gene sequence: CDR1 LGHNA, CDR2 YNFKEQ. V was pared by 0 bases and J by 5 bases, with 6 bases of the junction left unmatched. The CDR3 covers 16 residues. In DNA, the CDR3 is TGTGCCAGCAGCCAAGAACAGCGGGAATGGACCGGGGAGCTGTTTTTT. It translates to CASSQEQREWTGELFF.